These 21 T cell receptor beta chains originate from one sample sequenced in a study of monozygotic twins with cystic fibrosis. Sequencing was performed with immunoSEQ multiplex PCR; in TCRdb, only in-frame clones are kept and a portion is missing. The sample holds 35,000 or so clones, around 82% seen once. Specimen: blood. All receptors derive from a girl aged 2 to 9 with cystic fibrosis.

This rearrangement joins TRBV29-1 to TRBJ1-3; possibly TRBD1 for D (5 bases). Germline lookup yields CDR1 SQVTM and CDR2 ANQGSEA. The CDR3 is made up of 12 amino acids. Trimming removed 2 bases at V and 4 bases at J, with 6 bases between. The CDR3 loop reads CSVERGGNTIYF. CDR3 in DNA: TGCAGCGTTGAAAGGGGCGGAAACACCATATATTTT.

This clone occurred a few times. The V and J genes are TRBV9 and TRBJ1-1; no reliable D call. The CDR3 is made up of 13 amino acids. Trimming removed 0 bases at V and 3 bases at J, with 6 bases between. CDR1 SGDLS and CDR2 YYNGEE come from the germline V gene. CDR3 sequence: CASSVGSDTEAFF. In nucleotides, the CDR3 is TGTGCCAGCAGCGTAGGGTCAGACACTGAAGCTTTCTTT.

The chain employs TRBV9 and TRBJ1-4, with 7 bases fitting TRBD1. V dropped 3 bases and J dropped 5; count of bases not matched to a gene: 10. The germline gives CDR1 SGDLS, CDR2 YYNGEE. The CDR3 extends over 16 amino acids. For the CDR3, the DNA is TGTGCCAGCAGCGCAGACCGCGACAGGGCGAATGAAAAACTGTTTTTT. Amino acid sequence: CASSADRDRANEKLFF.

This clone has a handful of counts. The chain joins TRBV9 to TRBJ1-2; D perhaps matches TRBD1 (6 bases). The CDR3 sequence is 13 residues long. Trimming pared 2 bases from V and 5 bases from J, leaving 10 bases between. Looked up from germline, CDR1 is SGDLS and CDR2 is YYNGEE. The CDR3 region is CASSVRGGYGYTF. CDR3 in DNA: TGTGCCAGCAGCGTCAGAGGGGGGTATGGCTACACCTTC.

DNA of the CDR3: TGTGCCAGCAGGAAGACAGATTACAATGAGCAGTTCTTC. Translation: CASRKTDYNEQFF. This chain links TRBV6-1 with TRBJ2-1; TRBD1 is a possible D gene (5 bases). The V gene's germline CDR1 is MNHNS and CDR2 SASEGT. The V and J ends lost 6 bases and 4 bases respectively, with 10 bases between them. This CDR3 contains 13 residues.

V and J are TRBV5-1 and TRBJ2-7; D could derive from TRBD1 or TRBD2 (5 bases each). Germline V CDR1 and CDR2: SGHRS, YFSETQ. Trimming took 3 bases from V and 3 from J, leaving 19 bases between them. The length of the CDR3 is 16 residues. CDR3 protein: CASSSTGLRLNYEQYF. The DNA of the CDR3 is TGCGCCAGCAGCTCTACAGGACTCCGCCTTAACTACGAGCAGTACTTC.

The chain combines TRBV4-3 with TRBJ2-7; a possible D gene is TRBD1 (6 bases). CDR1 LGHNA and CDR2 YSLEER come from the germline V gene. This CDR3 spans 15 amino acids. The V gene lost 1 base and the J gene lost 1 base, with 11 bases spanning the gap. CDR3 residues: CASSQVTGQSYEQYF. CDR3 DNA sequence: TGCGCCAGCAGCCAAGTGACGGGACAATCCTACGAGCAGTACTTC.

The chain recombines TRBV5-1 with TRBJ1-4, with a possible D match to TRBD1 (5 bases). The CDR3 sequence is 13 residues long. CDR1 and CDR2 (germline): SGHRS, YFSETQ. V dropped 1 base and J dropped 12 bases, with 13 bases sitting between them. CDR3 nucleotide sequence: TGCGCCAGCAGCTTGAGGGACCGGGGGGAACTGTTTTTT. Translated, it gives CASSLRDRGELFF.

The V gene is TRBV25-1, the J gene TRBJ2-5; the match to TRBD2 covers 10 bases. Germline CDR1 and CDR2: MGHDK and SYGVNS. The CDR3 totals 14 residues. V gave up 2 bases and J gave up 3 bases; unmatched junction bases: 0. CDR3 sequence reads: CASSESGGEETQYF. The CDR3 nucleotides read TGTGCCAGCAGTGAAAGCGGGGGGGAAGAGACCCAGTACTTC. Full variable domain (rest looked up from reference TRBV25-1 and TRBJ2-5): EADIYQTPRYLVIGTGKKITLECSQTMGHDKMYWYQQDPGMELHLIHYSYGVNSTEKGDLSSESTVSRIRTEHFPLTLESARPSHTSQYLCASSESGGEETQYFGPGTRLLVL.

This chain joins TRBV7-8 and TRBJ2-7; 8 bases are shared with TRBD2. Germline CDR1 is SGHVS and CDR2 is FQNEAQ. The CDR3 spans 14 residues. V lost 3 bases and J lost 0; bases outside the gene matches: 1. The CDR3 spells CASSFREGSYEQYF. The CDR3 bases are TGTGCCAGCAGCTTTCGGGAGGGCTCCTACGAGCAGTACTTC.

In DNA form, the CDR3 reads TGTGCCAGCAGTACAGGGAGTAGGGACACTGAAGCTTTCTTT. Translated, it gives CASSTGSRDTEAFF. The chain has TRBV6-1 and TRBJ1-1, with D perhaps TRBD1 (6 bases). The CDR3 extends over 14 amino acids. Trimming left V 5 bases short and J 3 bases short, with 13 bases between. The V gene's germline CDR1 is MNHNS and CDR2 SASEGT.

In its sample, this clone was seen once. The chain carries TRBV10-3 and TRBJ2-7; no clear D. The length of the CDR3 is 14 residues. The V end lost 4 bases, the J end lost 6 bases, and 16 bases lay between the germline ends. Germline V gene lookup returns CDR1 ENHRY and CDR2 SYGVKD. The CDR3: CAISAGPGVLEQYF. The CDR3 DNA follows: TGTGCCATCAGTGCCGGGCCCGGCGTCCTCGAGCAGTACTTC.

J is TRBJ2-2 and V is TRBV9; no clear D. Between the trimmed V and J ends, which lost 0 bases and 7 bases, there was a span of 13 bases. CDR1 and CDR2 from the germline V gene are SGDLS and YYNGEE. The CDR3 contains 15 residues. Here the CDR3 DNA reads TGTGCCAGCAGCGTAGGAGGTGAACATTTCGGGGAGCTGTTTTTT. It codes for CASSVGGEHFGELFF.

The V call is TRBV6-1, the J call TRBJ2-5; no definite D call. Germline V CDR1 and CDR2: MNHNS, SASEGT. V shed 1 base and J shed 6 bases, with 0 bases lying between them. The CDR3 has 10 amino acids. The CDR3 coding sequence is TGTGCCAGCAGTGAAGAGACCCAGTACTTC. Translated: CASSEETQYF.

J is TRBJ1-6 and V is TRBV19; D gene uncertain. Trimming removed 0 bases at V and 8 bases at J, with 8 bases between. The CDR3 covers 14 residues. The germline V gene encodes CDR1 LNHDA and CDR2 SQIVND (reference sequence). CDR3 DNA: TGTGCCAGTAGTATAGAAGGGATGGATTCACCCCTCCACTTT. The encoded protein is CASSIEGMDSPLHF.

With respect to this clone: The junction differs from germline at one of its ends, possibly a read error. V usage is TRBV10-3 and J usage is TRBJ1-2; D not resolved. The CDR3 has 12 amino acids. CDR1 and CDR2 (germline): ENHRY, SYGVKD. The chain's CDR3 is CAISEPRGGAAF. CDR3 DNA sequence: TGTGCCATCAGTGAGCCCCGGGGAGGTGCAGCCTTC.

This clone came up once. This chain uses TRBV30 with TRBJ1-2, with D perhaps TRBD1 (5 bases). Germline V gene sequence: CDR1 GTSNPN, CDR2 SVGIG (reference sequence). V was clipped by 0 bases and J by 7 bases, with 15 bases between them. The CDR3 covers 14 residues. CDR3 nucleotides: TGTGCCTGGAGTGTACGCATCGGGGCGAGTGGCTACACCTTC. Translation: CAWSVRIGASGYTF.

V is TRBV30 and J is TRBJ1-1, with D unresolved. Trimming left V 7 bases short and J 1 base short, with 10 bases between. Germline loops: CDR1 GTSNPN, CDR2 SVGIG (reference sequence). CDR3 length: 12 amino acids. This CDR3 reads CASRDENTEAFF. The DNA for the CDR3 is TGTGCCTCCCGGGATGAGAACACTGAAGCTTTCTTT.

The CDR3 loop reads CASSPRGDPGETQYF. CDR3 nucleotide sequence: TGTGCCAGCAGCCCGCGGGGGGACCCCGGGGAGACCCAGTACTTC. V gene TRBV9 combines with J gene TRBJ2-5, with 8 bases identical to TRBD2. This CDR3 has 15 residues. The J segment lost 5 bases and the V segment lost 4 bases, leaving 10 bases of the junction unmatched. Germline-derived CDR1 and CDR2 are SGDLS and YYNGEE.

This clone came up once. The V and J genes are TRBV4-2 and TRBJ1-1; 7 nucleotides align to TRBD1. Germline-derived CDR1 and CDR2 are LGHNA and YNFKEQ. Unmatched junction bases numbered 11, after V lost 4 bases and J lost 6 bases. The CDR3 contains 15 residues. The CDR3 sequence: CASSPTGRDWAEAFF. The DNA of the CDR3 is TGTGCCAGCAGCCCGACAGGGCGTGATTGGGCTGAAGCTTTCTTT.

The chain carries TRBV4-3 and TRBJ2-7, with 9 bases aligning to TRBD2. This CDR3 is built from 17 residues. J gave up 5 bases and V 2 bases, and 13 bases lay outside the gene matches. Germline-derived CDR1 and CDR2 are LGHNA and YSLEER. The CDR3 nucleotides read TGCGCCAGCAGCCAATCCTTGGGGCTAGCGGGGAACCACGAGCAGTACTTC. It yields the protein CASSQSLGLAGNHEQYF.